This T cell receptor (beta chain) was retrieved from a study of vaccination and CD4 T cells after COVID-19. On this clonotype: The antigen remains unidentified.

As to treatment: approximately nine-day PBMC culture with coronavirus spike peptide pools or control peptides (ViraFEST assay). Positive PCR tests came between March and December 2020, ahead of the US Alpha, Beta and Delta variants. The ends were cut back, 4 bases at V and 3 bases at J, with 17 bases in the middle. This CDR3 has 16 residues. CDR1 is SGHNT and CDR2 is YENEEA in the germline V gene. Oncomine TCR Beta short-read sequencing was applied to DNA from cultured CD4+ T cells. TCRdb fed the PCR reads into MiXCR, producing one record per CDR3 protein. The sample yields 13,000 or so distinct CDR3 sequences, about two fifths seen once.

The material sequenced was CD4+ T cells from blood, cultured in vitro, taken after SARS-CoV-2 vaccination. This TCR was recovered from a human donor who had recovered from COVID-19. V is TRBV11-3 and J is TRBJ2-3; D tentatively fits TRBD1 or TRBD2 (6 bases each). CDR3: CASSSRFKGGTDTQYF. The DNA of the CDR3 is TGTGCCAGCAGCTCCCGATTTAAGGGGGGAACAGATACGCAGTATTTT.